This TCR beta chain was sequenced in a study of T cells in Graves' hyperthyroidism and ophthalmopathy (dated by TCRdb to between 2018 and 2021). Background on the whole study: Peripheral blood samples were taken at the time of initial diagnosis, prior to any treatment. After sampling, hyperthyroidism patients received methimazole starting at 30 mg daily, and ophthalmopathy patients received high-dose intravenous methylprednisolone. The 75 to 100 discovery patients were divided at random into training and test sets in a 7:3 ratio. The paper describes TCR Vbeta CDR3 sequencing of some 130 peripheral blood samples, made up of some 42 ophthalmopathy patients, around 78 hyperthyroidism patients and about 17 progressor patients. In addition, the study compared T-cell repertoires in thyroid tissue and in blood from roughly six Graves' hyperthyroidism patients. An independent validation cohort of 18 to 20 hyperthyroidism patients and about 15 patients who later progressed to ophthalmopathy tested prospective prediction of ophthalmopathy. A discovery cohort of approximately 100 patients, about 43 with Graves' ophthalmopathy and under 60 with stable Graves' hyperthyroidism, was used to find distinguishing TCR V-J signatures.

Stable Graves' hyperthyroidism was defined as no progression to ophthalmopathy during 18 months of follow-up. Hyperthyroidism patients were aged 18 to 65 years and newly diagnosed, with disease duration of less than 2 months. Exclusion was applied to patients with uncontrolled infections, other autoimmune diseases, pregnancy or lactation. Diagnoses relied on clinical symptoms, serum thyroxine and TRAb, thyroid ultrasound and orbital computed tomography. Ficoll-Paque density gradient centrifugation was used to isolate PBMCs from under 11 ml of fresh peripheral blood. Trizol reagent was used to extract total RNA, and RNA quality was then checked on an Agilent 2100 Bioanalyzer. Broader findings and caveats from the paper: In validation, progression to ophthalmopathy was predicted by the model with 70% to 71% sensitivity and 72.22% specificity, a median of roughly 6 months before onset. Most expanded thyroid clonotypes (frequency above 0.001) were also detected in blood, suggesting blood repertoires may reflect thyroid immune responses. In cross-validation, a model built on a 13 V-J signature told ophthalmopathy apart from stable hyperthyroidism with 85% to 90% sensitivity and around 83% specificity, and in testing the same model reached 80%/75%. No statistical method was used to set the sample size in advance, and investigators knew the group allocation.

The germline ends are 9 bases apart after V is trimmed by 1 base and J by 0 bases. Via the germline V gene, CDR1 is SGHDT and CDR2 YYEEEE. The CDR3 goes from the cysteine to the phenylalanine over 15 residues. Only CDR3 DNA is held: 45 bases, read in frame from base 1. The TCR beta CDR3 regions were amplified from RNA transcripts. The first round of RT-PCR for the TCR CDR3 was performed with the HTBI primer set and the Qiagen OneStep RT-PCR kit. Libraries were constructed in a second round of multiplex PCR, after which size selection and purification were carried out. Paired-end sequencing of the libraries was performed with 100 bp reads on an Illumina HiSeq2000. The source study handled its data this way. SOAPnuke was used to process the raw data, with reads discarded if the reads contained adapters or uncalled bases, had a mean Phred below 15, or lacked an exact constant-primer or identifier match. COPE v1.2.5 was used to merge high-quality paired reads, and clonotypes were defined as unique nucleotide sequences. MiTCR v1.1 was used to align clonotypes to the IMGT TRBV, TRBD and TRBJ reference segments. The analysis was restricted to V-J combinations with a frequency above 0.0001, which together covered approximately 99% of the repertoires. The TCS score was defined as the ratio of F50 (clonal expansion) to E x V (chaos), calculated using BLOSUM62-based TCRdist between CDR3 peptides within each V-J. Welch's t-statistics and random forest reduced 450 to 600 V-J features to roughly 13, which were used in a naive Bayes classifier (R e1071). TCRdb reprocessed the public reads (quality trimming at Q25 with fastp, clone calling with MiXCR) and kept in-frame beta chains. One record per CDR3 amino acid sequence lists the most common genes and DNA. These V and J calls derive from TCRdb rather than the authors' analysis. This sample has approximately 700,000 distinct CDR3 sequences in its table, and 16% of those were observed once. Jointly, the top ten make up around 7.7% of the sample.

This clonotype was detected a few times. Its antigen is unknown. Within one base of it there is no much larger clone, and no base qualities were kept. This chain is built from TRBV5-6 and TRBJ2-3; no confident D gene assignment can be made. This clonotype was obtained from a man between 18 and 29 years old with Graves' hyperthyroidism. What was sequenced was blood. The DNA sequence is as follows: TGTGCCAGCAGCTTGTTATACTTAAGCACAGATACGCAGTATTTT. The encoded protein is CASSLLYLSTDTQYF.